These 21 T cell receptor beta chains share one sample of origin, sequenced in a study of blood T cell repertoires in COVID-19. The assay was immunoSEQ multiplex PCR, and TCRdb's table has in-frame clones only and misses some. The sample consists of tens of thousands of clones, roughly 71% of them appearing once. Sequencing was carried out using peripheral blood. The source is a man between 60 and 75 years old with COVID-19, enrolled during active disease.

V usage is TRBV7-9 and J usage is TRBJ1-2; 7 bases are shared with TRBD1. The V and J ends lost 5 bases and 7 bases, in that order; junction bases with no gene match: 4. The CDR3 length is 12 residues. In germline, CDR1 is SEHNR, CDR2 FQNEAQ (reference sequence). The CDR3 reads CASSPGQRGYTF. The CDR3 DNA reads TGTGCCAGCAGCCCGGGACAGCGTGGCTACACCTTC.

The chain recombines TRBV5-1 with TRBJ2-5, with D tentatively TRBD1 (6 bases). This CDR3 region has 16 residues. Trimming left V 0 bases short and J 1 base short, with 13 bases between. Germline CDR1 is SGHRS and CDR2 is YFSETQ. The CDR3 reads CASSLDPGTFQETQYF. The CDR3 DNA reads as TGCGCCAGCAGCTTGGACCCTGGGACATTCCAAGAGACCCAGTACTTC.

The chain couples TRBV18 to TRBJ1-4; D remains unclear. V lost 2 bases to trimming and J lost 6 bases, with 10 bases between them. Germline values: CDR1 KGHSH, CDR2 LQKENI. The CDR3 consists of 14 residues. The CDR3 here is CASSPSLGHEKLFF. The CDR3 DNA is TGTGCCAGCTCACCATCTCTTGGGCATGAAAAACTGTTTTTT.

This chain uses TRBV15 with TRBJ2-5, with D uncertain. CDR1 is LNHNV, CDR2 YYDKDF, per germline (reference sequence). The CDR3 has 17 amino acids. Trimming removed 2 bases from V and 6 bases from J, with 22 bases in between. The CDR3 nucleotides are TGTGCCACCAGCAGATTTAGAGAATCCCTTTACCTGAAGACCCAGTACTTC. Residues: CATSRFRESLYLKTQYF. Full variable domain (outside the CDR3, taken from reference TRBV15 and TRBJ2-5): DAMVIQNPRYQVTQFGKPVTLSCSQTLNHNVMYWYQQKSSQAPKLLFHYYDKDFNNEADTPDNFQSRRPNTSFCFLDIRSPGLGDTAMYLCATSRFRESLYLKTQYFGPGTRLLVL.

The chain has TRBV7-2 and TRBJ1-2; 7 bases agree with TRBD1. Germline V lookup: CDR1 SGHTA, CDR2 FQGNSA. After removal of 1 base from V and 4 bases from J, the junction contained 0 bases not matched to a gene. This CDR3 is 13 amino acids long. The CDR3 reads CASSLDRGYGYTF. The CDR3 coding sequence is TGTGCCAGCAGCTTAGACAGGGGCTATGGCTACACCTTC.

This chain joins TRBV27 and TRBJ1-3; D might be TRBD1 (5 bases). There are 13 residues in the CDR3. Germline lookup yields CDR1 MNHEY and CDR2 SMNVEV (reference sequence). The V end was cut by 4 bases, the J end by 1 base, with 5 bases between. In nucleotides, the CDR3 is TGTGCCAGCAGTTCAGGGTCTGGAAACACCATATATTTT. Protein product: CASSSGSGNTIYF.

The rearrangement links TRBV29-1 to TRBJ1-1; D is unresolved. Germline lookup yields CDR1 SQVTM and CDR2 ANQGSEA. The CDR3 loop spans 12 amino acids. Trimming shortened V by 4 bases and J by 1 base, and 7 bases separated the two germline ends. The CDR3 DNA reads as TGCAGCGTTGGGGCGGGGAACACTGAAGCTTTCTTT. Its protein is CSVGAGNTEAFF. Supplemented by reference TRBV29-1 and TRBJ1-1, the full variable domain reads SAVISQKPSRDICQRGTSLTIQCQVDSQVTMMFWYRQQPGQSLTLIATANQGSEATYESGFVIDKFPISRPNLTFSTLTVSNMSPEDSSIYLCSVGAGNTEAFFGQGTRLTVV.

The chain recombines TRBV5-1 with TRBJ2-2; 12 nucleotides agree with TRBD2. Germline V gene lookup returns CDR1 SGHRS and CDR2 YFSETQ. The CDR3 length is 19 residues. The J segment lost 5 bases and the V segment lost 4 bases, leaving 15 bases of the junction unmatched. This chain's CDR3 is CASSQFTSGRTLGTGELFF. DNA of the CDR3: TGCGCCAGCAGCCAGTTTACTAGCGGGAGGACACTCGGGACCGGGGAGCTGTTTTTT.

The V gene is TRBV7-2, the J gene TRBJ2-7; tentative D call: TRBD1 (6 bases). The V gene's germline CDR1 is SGHTA and CDR2 FQGNSA. V shed 5 bases and J shed 3 bases, with 14 bases lying between them. The CDR3 has 14 amino acids. In DNA, the CDR3 is TGTGCCAGCAGCGCCTCCCGGGACAACTACGAGCAGTACTTC. It translates to CASSASRDNYEQYF.

This chain uses TRBV2 with TRBJ1-1, with 7 bases identical to TRBD1. CDR1 and CDR2 (germline): SNHLY, FYNNEI. V shed 6 bases, J shed 6 bases, and the junction held 7 bases outside the gene matches. The CDR3 sequence is 13 residues long. The CDR3 coding sequence is TGTGCCAGCAGAGGACAGGCCGCTTCTGAAGCTTTCTTT. This sequence encodes CASRGQAASEAFF.

The gene calls are TRBV2 and TRBJ1-4; D unclear. Looked up from germline, CDR1 is SNHLY and CDR2 is FYNNEI. V lost 4 bases to trimming and J lost 8 bases, with 14 bases between them. The CDR3 sequence is 14 residues long. The CDR3: CASSAPTKEEKLFF. The CDR3 DNA reads TGTGCCAGCAGTGCTCCCACGAAGGAGGAAAAACTGTTTTTT.

V and J are TRBV7-6 and TRBJ2-7, with 8 nucleotides matching TRBD2. The CDR3 has 15 amino acids. The trim removed 5 bases at V and 6 bases at J, leaving 12 bases unmatched. Germline CDR1 is SGHVS and CDR2 is FNYEAQ. The CDR3 protein is CASSLKTILAGEQYF. Here the CDR3 DNA reads TGTGCCAGCAGCCTAAAAACCATCCTAGCGGGCGAGCAGTACTTC.

This clone has a handful of counts. The gene calls are TRBV7-3 and TRBJ1-6; 7 nucleotides agree with TRBD1. The CDR3 loop spans 15 amino acids. Germline lookup yields CDR1 SGHTA and CDR2 FQGTGA. With 1 base clipped from V and 7 bases from J, the junction kept 4 bases outside the gene matches. CDR3 DNA sequence: TGTGCCAGCAGCTTAAGCGGACAGGAGAATTCACCCCTCCACTTT. This gives the protein CASSLSGQENSPLHF.

The chain has TRBV2 and TRBJ2-2, with D perhaps TRBD2 (6 bases). This CDR3 comprises 15 residues. Trimming removed 6 bases from V and 0 bases from J, with 11 bases in between. CDR1 SNHLY and CDR2 FYNNEI come from the germline V gene. The DNA of the CDR3 is TGTGCCAGCAGACCCGGGACTGCGAACACCGGGGAGCTGTTTTTT. This codes for CASRPGTANTGELFF. The whole variable domain, remainder taken from reference TRBV2 and TRBJ2-2, is EPEVTQTPSHQVTQMGQEVILRCVPISNHLYFYWYRQILGQKVEFLVSFYNNEISEKSEIFDDQFSVERPDGSNFTLKIRSTKLEDSAMYFCASRPGTANTGELFFGEGSRLTVL.

This chain joins TRBV5-6 and TRBJ2-2; 12 nucleotides match TRBD2. This CDR3 comprises 16 residues. Germline V gene lookup returns CDR1 SGHDT and CDR2 YYEEEE. V lost 2 bases to trimming and J lost 1 base; unmatched junction nucleotides: 0. The CDR3 reads CASSLLAGGNTGELFF. The CDR3 nucleotides are TGTGCCAGCAGCTTACTAGCGGGAGGGAACACCGGGGAGCTGTTTTTT.

The chain couples TRBV23-1 to TRBJ2-2; maybe TRBD1 (5 bases). TRBV23-1 is annotated as an ORF whose role is uncertain. V gave up 7 bases and J gave up 4 bases, with 10 bases separating them. The CDR3 totals 13 residues. CDR3 amino acids: CASTRGSTGELFF. The CDR3 bases are TGCGCCAGCACTAGGGGATCCACCGGGGAGCTGTTTTTT.

This clone occurred once. Other DNA variants within this sample encode the same CDR3. V is TRBV19 and J is TRBJ1-5; a weak D match, TRBD1 (6 bases). Between the trimmed V and J ends, which lost 7 bases and 1 base, there was a span of 14 bases. CDR1 and CDR2 (germline): LNHDA, SQIVND (reference sequence). CDR3 size: 15 residues. CDR3 nucleotides: TGTGCCAGTAACAACAGGGACACGAGCAATCAGCCCCAGCATTTT. This translates into CASNNRDTSNQPQHF.

The V call is TRBV27, the J call TRBJ2-7; the D gene is possibly TRBD2 (5 bases). V was cut by 5 bases and J by 2 bases, with 13 bases left in between. Germline V lookup: CDR1 MNHEY, CDR2 SMNVEV (reference sequence). This CDR3 has 14 residues. The CDR3 DNA follows: TGTGCCAGCAGTCCGGCCGGGATTACCTACGAGCAGTACTTC. Amino acid sequence: CASSPAGITYEQYF.

This clone was seen a handful of times. The rearrangement joins TRBV7-2 to TRBJ2-7, with a possible D match to TRBD2 (7 bases). Trimming stripped 0 bases from V and 2 bases from J, with 11 bases between. The CDR3 runs 15 residues. CDR1 is SGHTA, CDR2 FQGNSA, per germline. CDR3: CASSLARGGAYEQYF. The CDR3 nucleotides read TGTGCCAGCAGCTTAGCGAGGGGGGGGGCCTACGAGCAGTACTTC. The full variable domain, rest sourced from reference TRBV7-2 and TRBJ2-7, is GAGVSQSPSNKVTEKGKDVELRCDPISGHTALYWYRQSLGQGLEFLIYFQGNSAPDKSGLPSDRFSAERTGGSVSTLTIQRTQQEDSAVYLCASSLARGGAYEQYFGPGTRLTVT.

This rearrangement joins TRBV6-6 to TRBJ1-2; 7 positions match TRBD1. The trim removed 5 bases at V and 8 bases at J, leaving 17 bases unmatched. The CDR3 runs to 16 residues. Germline V gene sequence: CDR1 MNHNY, CDR2 SVGAGI (reference sequence). CDR3 residues: CASSLDSLNRGRGYTF. CDR3 sequence (DNA): TGTGCCAGCAGTCTAGACTCCCTTAACAGGGGCCGGGGCTACACCTTC.

This rearrangement joins TRBV5-1 to TRBJ1-2; tentatively, D is TRBD1 (5 bases). Germline V gene data show CDR1 as SGHRS and CDR2 as YFSETQ. Trimming shortened V by 2 bases and J by 3 bases, and 8 bases separated the two germline ends. This CDR3 comprises 13 residues. The CDR3 is CASSLGGDYGYTF. The CDR3 DNA sequence: TGCGCCAGCAGCTTAGGAGGGGACTATGGCTACACCTTC.